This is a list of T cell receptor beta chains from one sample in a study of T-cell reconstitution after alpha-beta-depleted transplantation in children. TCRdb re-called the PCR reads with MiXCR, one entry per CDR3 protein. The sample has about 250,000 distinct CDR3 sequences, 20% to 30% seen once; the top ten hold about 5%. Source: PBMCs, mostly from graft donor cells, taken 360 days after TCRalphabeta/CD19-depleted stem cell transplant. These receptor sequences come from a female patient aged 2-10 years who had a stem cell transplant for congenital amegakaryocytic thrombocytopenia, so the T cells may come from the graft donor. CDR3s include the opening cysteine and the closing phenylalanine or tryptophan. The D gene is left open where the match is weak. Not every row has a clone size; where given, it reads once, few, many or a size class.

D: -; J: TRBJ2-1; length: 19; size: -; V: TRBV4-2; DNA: TGTGCCAGCAGAAAAACAGGGGAGGTGGGGAAGAGCTCCTACAATGAGCAGTTCTTC; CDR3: CASRKTGEVGKSSYNEQFF
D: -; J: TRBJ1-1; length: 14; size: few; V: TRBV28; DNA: TGTGCCAGCAGTTTGGACGGGACCGACACTGAAGCTTTCTTT; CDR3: CASSLDGTDTEAFF
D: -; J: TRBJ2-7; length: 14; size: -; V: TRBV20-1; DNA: TGCAGTGCTAGAGAGGGACTTGGGGCGCGCGAGCAGTACTTC; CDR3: CSAREGLGAREQYF
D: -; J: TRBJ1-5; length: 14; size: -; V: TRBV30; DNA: TGTGCCTGGAGTGGACACTCTAGCAATCAGCCCCAGCATTTT; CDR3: CAWSGHSSNQPQHF
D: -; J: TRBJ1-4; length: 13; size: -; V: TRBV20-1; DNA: TGCAGTGCTAGACGGACGGGACTGTGGGGACTGTTTTTT; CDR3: CSARRTGLWGLFF
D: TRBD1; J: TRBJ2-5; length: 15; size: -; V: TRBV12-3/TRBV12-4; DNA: TGTGCCAGCAGCCCGGACAGGGGGCCTCGGGAGACCCAGTACTTC; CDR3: CASSPDRGPRETQYF
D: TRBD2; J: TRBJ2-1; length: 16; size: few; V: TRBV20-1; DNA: TGCAGTGCTAGAGCGACTAGCGGGAGCTCCTACAATGAGCAGTTCTTC; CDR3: CSARATSGSSYNEQFF
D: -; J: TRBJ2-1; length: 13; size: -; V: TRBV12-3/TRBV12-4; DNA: TGTGCCAGCAGTTATACGACGGCGACGGAGCAGTTCTTC; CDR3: CASSYTTATEQFF
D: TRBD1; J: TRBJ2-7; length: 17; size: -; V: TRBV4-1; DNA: TGCGCCAGCAGCCCGCCCTCGACAGGGGCTTACGCCTACGAGCAGTACTTC; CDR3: CASSPPSTGAYAYEQYF
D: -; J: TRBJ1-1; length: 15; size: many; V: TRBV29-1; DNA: TGCAGCGTTGAAGTCAGGGCTAGAAGGGGGACTGAAGCTTTCTTT; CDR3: CSVEVRARRGTEAFF
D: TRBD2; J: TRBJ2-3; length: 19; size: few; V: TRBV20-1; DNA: TGCAGTGCCCAGTCCCCAAAAATCTGGCGGGGGGGCCACACAGATACGCAGTATTTT; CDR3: CSAQSPKIWRGGHTDTQYF
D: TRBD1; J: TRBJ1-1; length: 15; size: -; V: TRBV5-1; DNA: TGCGCCAGCAGCGTAACGACAGGGAATATTTTAGAAGCTTTCTTT; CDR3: CASSVTTGNILEAFF
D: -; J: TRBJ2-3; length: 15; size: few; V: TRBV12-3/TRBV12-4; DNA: TGTGCCAGCAGCCTACTGGCCTCTAGCACAGATACGCAGTATTTT; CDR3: CASSLLASSTDTQYF
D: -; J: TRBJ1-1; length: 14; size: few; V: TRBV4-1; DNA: TGCGCCAGCAGCCAAGAGGGGTTGAACACTGAAGCTTTCTTT; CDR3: CASSQEGLNTEAFF
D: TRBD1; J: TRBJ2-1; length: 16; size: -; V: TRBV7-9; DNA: TGTGCCAGCAGCGCCCGTCTCGGGACAGGCTACAATGAGCAGTTCTTC; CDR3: CASSARLGTGYNEQFF
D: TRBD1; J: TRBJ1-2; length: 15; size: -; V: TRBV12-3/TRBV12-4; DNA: TGTGCCAGCAGTTTACCCGAGACAGGGGACTATGGCTACACCTTC; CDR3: CASSLPETGDYGYTF
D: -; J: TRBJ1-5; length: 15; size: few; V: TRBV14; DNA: TGTGCCACCATGATGGGCAGGGCGCGTCGGTGGCCCCAGCATTTT; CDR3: CATMMGRARRWPQHF
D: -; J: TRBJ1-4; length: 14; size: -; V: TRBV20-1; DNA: TGCAGTGCTAGAGTGCTAGGTGACCGCGGGAAACTGTTTTTT; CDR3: CSARVLGDRGKLFF
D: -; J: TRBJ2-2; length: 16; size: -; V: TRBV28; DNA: TGTGCCAGCAGTTTTATTTTGACTAGACGAACCGGGGAGCTGTTTTTT; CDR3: CASSFILTRRTGELFF
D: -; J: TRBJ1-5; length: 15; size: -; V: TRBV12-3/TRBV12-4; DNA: TGTGCCAGCAGTTTGGAGACAGGAAACAATCAGCCCCAGCATTTT; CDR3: CASSLETGNNQPQHF
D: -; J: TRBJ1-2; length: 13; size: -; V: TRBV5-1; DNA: TGCGCCAGCAGCCAAGGGGACAACTACGGCTACACCTTC; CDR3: CASSQGDNYGYTF
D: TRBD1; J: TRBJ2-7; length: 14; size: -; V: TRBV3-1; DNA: TGTGCCAGCAGCCAGGGACAGGGGGCTAGGGAGCAGTACTTC; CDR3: CASSQGQGAREQYF
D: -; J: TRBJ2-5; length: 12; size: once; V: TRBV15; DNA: TGTGCCACCAGCAGAGCTAAAGAGACCCAGTACTTC; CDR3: CATSRAKETQYF
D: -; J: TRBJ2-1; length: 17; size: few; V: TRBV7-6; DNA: TGTGCCAGCAGCTTAGGAGGGGGTCTGGGAGCCTACAATGAGCAGTTCTTC; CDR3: CASSLGGGLGAYNEQFF
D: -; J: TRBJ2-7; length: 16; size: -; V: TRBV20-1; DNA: TGCAGTGCAAAAACGGGACGCCGGGATTACTCCTACGAGCAGTACTTC; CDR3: CSAKTGRRDYSYEQYF
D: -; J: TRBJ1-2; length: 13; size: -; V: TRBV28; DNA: TGTGCCAGCAGAAGACCCTCCACCTATGGCTACACCTTC; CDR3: CASRRPSTYGYTF
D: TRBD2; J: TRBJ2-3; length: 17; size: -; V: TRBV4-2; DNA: TGTGCCAGCAGCCAAGACGTCCCGGGGGGGCTGACAGATACGCAGTATTTT; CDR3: CASSQDVPGGLTDTQYF
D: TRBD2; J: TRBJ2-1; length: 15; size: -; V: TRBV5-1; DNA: TGCGCCAGCAGCTTGGCGGCGGGGGGAAATTTTGAGCAGTTCTTC; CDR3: CASSLAAGGNFEQFF
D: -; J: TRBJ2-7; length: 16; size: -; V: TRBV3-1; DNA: TGTGCCAGCAGCCAAGTATTACGGGGGCACCTCTACGAGCAGTACTTC; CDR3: CASSQVLRGHLYEQYF
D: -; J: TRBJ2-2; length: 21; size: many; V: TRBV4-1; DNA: TGCGCCAGCAGCCAAGTTCCGTGGATGAATGGGGACGCAACCAACACCGGGGAGCTGTTTTTT; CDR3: CASSQVPWMNGDATNTGELFF
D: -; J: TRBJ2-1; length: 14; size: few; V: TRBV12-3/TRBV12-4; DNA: TGTGCCAGCACCTGGGGGGACAGATACAATGAGCAGTTCTTC; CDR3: CASTWGDRYNEQFF
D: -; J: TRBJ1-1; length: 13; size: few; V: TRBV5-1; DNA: TGCGCCAGCAGCTTCGAATTTACCACTGAAGCTTTCTTT; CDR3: CASSFEFTTEAFF
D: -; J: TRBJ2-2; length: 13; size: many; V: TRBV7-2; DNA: TGTGCCAGCAGCTTAATGCTAACCGGGGAGCTGTTTTTT; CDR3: CASSLMLTGELFF
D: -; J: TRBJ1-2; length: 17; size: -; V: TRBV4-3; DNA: TGCGCCAGCAGCCAAGATGTTGGGGATTTTGGGTTCTATGGCTACACCTTC; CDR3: CASSQDVGDFGFYGYTF
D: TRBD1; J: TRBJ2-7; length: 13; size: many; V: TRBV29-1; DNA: TGCAGCGTTGGTGGACAGGGGGCGAAAGAGCAGTACTTC; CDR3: CSVGGQGAKEQYF
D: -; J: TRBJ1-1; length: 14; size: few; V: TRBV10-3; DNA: TGTGCCATCAGTGGTAGCAATAAGAACACTGAAGCTTTCTTT; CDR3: CAISGSNKNTEAFF
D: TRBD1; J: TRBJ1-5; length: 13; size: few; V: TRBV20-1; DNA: TGCAGTGCTGGCAGGGGGCGAGGACAGCCCCAGCATTTT; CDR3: CSAGRGRGQPQHF
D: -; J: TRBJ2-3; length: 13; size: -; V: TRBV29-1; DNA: TGCAGCGTTGTCCTATTTAGTCCAGATACGCAGTATTTT; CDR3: CSVVLFSPDTQYF
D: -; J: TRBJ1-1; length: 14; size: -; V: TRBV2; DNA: TGTGCCAGCAGCCGGGAGGTTCAGTACACTGAAGCTTTCTTT; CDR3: CASSREVQYTEAFF
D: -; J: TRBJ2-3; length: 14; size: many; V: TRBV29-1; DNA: TGCAGCGTTGATCACCGGGGGCTCACAGATACGCAGTATTTT; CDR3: CSVDHRGLTDTQYF
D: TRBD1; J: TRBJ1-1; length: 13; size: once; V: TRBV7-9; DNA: TGTGCCAGCAGCCCCCAACCGGACAGGGGAGCTTTCTTT; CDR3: CASSPQPDRGAFF